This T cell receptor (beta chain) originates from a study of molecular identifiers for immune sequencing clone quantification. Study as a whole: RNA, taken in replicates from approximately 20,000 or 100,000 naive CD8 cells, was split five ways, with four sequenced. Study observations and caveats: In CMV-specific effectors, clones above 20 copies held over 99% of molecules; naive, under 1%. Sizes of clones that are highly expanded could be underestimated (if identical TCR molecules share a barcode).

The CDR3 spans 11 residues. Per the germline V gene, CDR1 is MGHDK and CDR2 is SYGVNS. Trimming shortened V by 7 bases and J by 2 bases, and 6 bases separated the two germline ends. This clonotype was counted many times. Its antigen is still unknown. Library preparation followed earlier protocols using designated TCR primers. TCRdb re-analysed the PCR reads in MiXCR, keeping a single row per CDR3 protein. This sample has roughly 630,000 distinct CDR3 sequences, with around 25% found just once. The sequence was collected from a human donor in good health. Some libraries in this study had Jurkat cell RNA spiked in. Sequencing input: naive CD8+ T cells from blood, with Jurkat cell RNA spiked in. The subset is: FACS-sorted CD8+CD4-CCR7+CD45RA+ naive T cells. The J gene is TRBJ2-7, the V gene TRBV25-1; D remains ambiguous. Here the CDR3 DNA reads TGTGCCAGCACCGACGCCTACGAGCAGTACTTC. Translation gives CASTDAYEQYF.